Following are 21 T cell receptor beta chains from one sample sequenced in a study of identical twins listed by TCRdb under 2016. The receptor library was made with 5' RACE. Sequencer: Illumina HiSeq 2000. The public reads were quality trimmed at Q25 with fastp and then assembled into clones with MiXCR by TCRdb, keeping productive beta chains. Rows matching on CDR3 protein sequence are summarized as one entry with the most common DNA and genes. The sample includes about 570,000 distinct CDR3 sequences, with roughly 9.5% observed a single time. The ten largest make up roughly 3% of the sample. These data are also associated with another study on yellow fever vaccine responses in identical twins.

Sequenced sample: PBMCs. The receptors come from a woman under 30 in good health.

In its sample, this clonotype was seen a few times. The chain recombines TRBV29-1 with TRBJ2-2; 7 positions match TRBD1. The ends lost 2 bases at V and 0 bases at J; junction bases unmatched: 12. The CDR3 is made up of 18 amino acids. CDR1 is SQVTM and CDR2 is ANQGSEA in the germline V gene. CDR3 bases: TGCAGCGTTGAAAGGGGTGGGACAGAGATCGCGAACACCGGGGAGCTGTTTTTT. Translation gives CSVERGGTEIANTGELFF.

This clonotype was seen more than once but under ten times. V gene TRBV6-2 or TRBV6-3 combines with J gene TRBJ1-5; possible D gene TRBD1, 6 bases. Trimming pared 7 bases from V and 2 bases from J, leaving 12 bases between. CDR1 and CDR2 (germline): MNHEY, SVGEGT. The CDR3 contains 14 residues. CDR3 nucleotide sequence: TGTGCCAGCACCCAGGGGATGGGCAATCAGCCCCAGCATTTT. Residues: CASTQGMGNQPQHF.

The sample holds many counts of this clonotype. The chain joins TRBV12-3 or TRBV12-4 to TRBJ2-1, with a tentative D call TRBD2 (7 bases). V lost 1 base to trimming and J lost 6 bases, with 13 bases between them. CDR3 size: 15 residues. CDR3 amino acids: CASSLVRGGANEQFF. The CDR3, as DNA: TGTGCCAGCAGTTTAGTTAGGGGGGGGGCCAATGAGCAGTTCTTC.

This clonotype was counted many times. This chain uses TRBV29-1 with TRBJ1-1; D is undetermined. The CDR3 length is 10 residues. With 7 bases removed from V and 8 bases from J, the gap between germline ends came to 11 bases. Germline-derived CDR1 and CDR2 are SQVTM and ANQGSEA. In DNA form, the CDR3 reads TGCAGCGGCAAGGAAGCCGAAGCTTTCTTT. Translated: CSGKEAEAFF.

This clonotype was seen more than once but under ten times. The chain employs TRBV7-9 and TRBJ1-4, with a weak D call TRBD1 (5 bases). Trimming cost V 4 bases and J 8 bases, with 14 bases left between them. The CDR3 consists of 14 residues. CDR1 is SEHNR, CDR2 FQNEAQ, per germline (reference sequence). The CDR3 DNA is TGTGCCAGCAGCTCTTCAGGGAATCGGGAAAAACTGTTTTTT. Translating gives CASSSSGNREKLFF.

In its sample, this clonotype was seen many times. The chain is built from TRBV12-3 or TRBV12-4 and TRBJ1-5; TRBD1 aligns across 7 bases. CDR3 length: 14 residues. The J segment lost 5 bases and the V segment lost 6 bases, leaving 7 bases of the junction unmatched. The CDR3 loop reads CASSRTGSYQPQHF. CDR3 sequence (DNA): TGTGCCAGCAGCCGGACAGGTTCGTATCAGCCCCAGCATTTT.

This clonotype was observed many times. The genes are TRBV14 and TRBJ1-2; TRBD1 aligns across 7 bases. Germline V gene lookup returns CDR1 SGHDN and CDR2 FVKESK. The V gene end was trimmed by 5 bases and the J gene end by 3 bases; junction bases not matched to a gene: 12. This CDR3 has 16 residues. The CDR3 bases are TGTGCCAGCAGCGCCCGAAACAGGGGTATGGACTATGGCTACACCTTC. As protein: CASSARNRGMDYGYTF.

J is TRBJ1-5 and V is TRBV5-1; a weak D match, TRBD1 (5 bases). The V end lost 4 bases, the J end lost 7 bases, and 21 bases lay between the germline ends. CDR1 is SGHRS, CDR2 YFSETQ, per germline. This CDR3 has 16 amino acids. The CDR3 coding sequence is TGCGCCAGCAGCCCTGGGACGGGGACGGTCTACCAGCCCCAGCATTTT. Translated: CASSPGTGTVYQPQHF.

This rearrangement joins TRBV7-2 to TRBJ2-1; 7 positions match TRBD2. The V gene end was trimmed by 3 bases and the J gene end by 6 bases; junction bases not matched to a gene: 5. There are 14 residues in the CDR3. Per the germline V gene, CDR1 is SGHTA and CDR2 is FQGNSA. CDR3 sequence: CASSFGGGFNEQFF. The CDR3 DNA reads as TGTGCCAGCAGCTTTGGCGGGGGATTCAATGAGCAGTTCTTC. The full variable domain, in which reference TRBV7-2 and TRBJ2-1 provide the parts outside the CDR3, is GAGVSQSPSNKVTEKGKDVELRCDPISGHTALYWYRQSLGQGLEFLIYFQGNSAPDKSGLPSDRFSAERTGGSVSTLTIQRTQQEDSAVYLCASSFGGGFNEQFFGPGTRLTVL.

This clonotype was observed many times. The CDR3 loop is CASSGDRGSGELFF. The CDR3 bases are TGTGCCAGCAGCGGGGACAGGGGGTCCGGGGAGCTGTTTTTT. The chain employs TRBV4-2 and TRBJ2-2, with TRBD1 matching over 11 bases. V dropped 5 bases and J dropped 6; count of bases not matched to a gene: 2. Germline CDR1 and CDR2: LGHNA and YNFKEQ. The CDR3 runs to 14 residues.

The chain employs TRBV3-1 and TRBJ2-1, with 13 bases aligning to TRBD2. CDR1 is LGHDT, CDR2 YNNKEL, per germline (reference sequence). This CDR3 has 18 amino acids. The CDR3 nucleotides read TGTACCATCAGTTCCCGGCGGACTAGCGGGGGCGAGTACAATGAGCAGTTCTTC. Residues: CTISSRRTSGGEYNEQFF.

Ten or more counts support this clonotype. This sequence joins TRBV6-1 and TRBJ2-1; 11 bases line up with TRBD2. Losses at the gene ends were 6 bases for V and 5 bases for J; bases not matched to a gene: 9. Germline V gene data show CDR1 as MNHNS and CDR2 as SASEGT. CDR3 length: 16 residues. This CDR3 is CASSSLSGRADNEQFF. CDR3 DNA sequence: TGTGCCAGCAGCTCACTTAGCGGGAGGGCCGACAATGAGCAGTTCTTC.

This clonotype showed up just a few times. This chain connects TRBV24-1 to TRBJ2-1; D is ambiguous. V was shortened by 8 bases and J by 3 bases, with 10 bases between the two germline ends. The length of the CDR3 is 13 residues. CDR1 and CDR2 (germline): KGHDR, SFDVKD. The CDR3, as DNA: TGTGCCACCAACACAGCCTTCTACAATGAGCAGTTCTTC. It is translated as CATNTAFYNEQFF.

This clonotype was detected ten times or more. V and J are TRBV4-2 and TRBJ2-7, with D possibly being TRBD1 (5 bases). V lost 1 base to trimming and J lost 0 bases, with 7 bases between them. The CDR3 sequence is 14 residues long. Germline assignment: CDR1 LGHNA and CDR2 YNFKEQ. The CDR3 DNA reads TGTGCCAGCAGCCAAGCTACAGGCTCCTACGAGCAGTACTTC. This sequence encodes CASSQATGSYEQYF.

The chain uses TRBV3-1 and TRBJ2-7; 7 nucleotides agree with TRBD2. The CDR3 covers 19 residues. Germline-derived CDR1 and CDR2 are LGHDT and YNNKEL (reference sequence). The J segment lost 0 bases and the V segment lost 0 bases, leaving 14 bases of the junction unmatched. CDR3 bases: TGTGCCAGCAGCCAAGATCCCCCGGCCGGCGGGAGAACCTCCTACGAGCAGTACTTC. Translation gives CASSQDPPAGGRTSYEQYF.

The chain joins TRBV20-1 to TRBJ2-7; tentative D call: TRBD1 (6 bases). Per the germline V gene, CDR1 is DFQATT and CDR2 is SNEGSKA (reference sequence). CDR3 length equals 13 residues. Trimming took 3 bases from V and 6 from J, leaving 15 bases between them. The CDR3, as DNA: TGCAGTGCTAGTTCCCCACAGGGACGCGAGCAGTACTTC. Translation: CSASSPQGREQYF.

The chain is built from TRBV5-1 and TRBJ2-3; unclear D gene. The CDR3 is 16 residues long. The V end was cut by 0 bases, the J end by 4 bases, with 15 bases between. Looked up from germline, CDR1 is SGHRS and CDR2 is YFSETQ. DNA of the CDR3: TGCGCCAGCAGCTTGGTGTCGACACTTGGAGCAGATACGCAGTATTTT. It yields the protein CASSLVSTLGADTQYF.

This clonotype was seen only a few times. V gene TRBV20-1 combines with J gene TRBJ2-7; TRBD2 matches 7 bases. The CDR3 length is 13 residues. J lost 6 bases, V lost 3 bases, and 8 bases had no gene match. CDR1 and CDR2 from the germline V gene are DFQATT and SNEGSKA (reference sequence). This CDR3 reads CSARRAGVPEQYF. DNA of the CDR3: TGCAGTGCTAGGAGGGCGGGAGTACCCGAGCAGTACTTC.

The chain has TRBV5-1 and TRBJ1-1; possibly TRBD1 for D (6 bases). Germline V gives CDR1 SGHRS, CDR2 YFSETQ. The CDR3 loop spans 16 amino acids. V lost 1 base, J lost 2 bases, and 15 bases lay in between. CDR3 protein: CASSLSTRTENTEAFF. The CDR3 DNA sequence: TGCGCCAGCAGCTTGTCTACCCGGACAGAAAACACTGAAGCTTTCTTT.

This clonotype was observed many times. CDR3 nucleotide sequence: TGTGCCAGCAGTTTCTCCCAAACTCAGCCCCAGCATTTT. This codes for CASSFSQTQPQHF. The chain has TRBV12-3 or TRBV12-4 and TRBJ1-5; D not certain. V was shortened by 3 bases and J by 6 bases, with 9 bases between the two germline ends. The CDR3 consists of 13 residues.

The chain recombines TRBV29-1 with TRBJ2-7; perhaps D is TRBD1 or TRBD2 (7 bases each). This CDR3 spans 15 amino acids. Germline CDR1 and CDR2: SQVTM and ANQGSEA. V lost 4 bases and J 2 bases, leaving 18 bases between the germline ends. CDR3: CSVGGGDSGPYEQYF. For the CDR3, the DNA is TGCAGCGTTGGGGGGGGGGACAGTGGACCCTACGAGCAGTACTTC.